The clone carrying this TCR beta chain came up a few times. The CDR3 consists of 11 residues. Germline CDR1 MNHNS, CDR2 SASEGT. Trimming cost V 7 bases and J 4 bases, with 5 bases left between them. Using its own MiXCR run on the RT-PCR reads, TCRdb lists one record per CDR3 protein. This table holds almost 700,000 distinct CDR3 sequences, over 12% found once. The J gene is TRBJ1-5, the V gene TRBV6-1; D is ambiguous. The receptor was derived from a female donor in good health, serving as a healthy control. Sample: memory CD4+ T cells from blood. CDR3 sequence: CASMLNQPQHF. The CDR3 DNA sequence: TGTGCCAGCATGCTGAATCAGCCCCAGCATTTT.